What follows are 17 T cell receptor beta chains derived from one specimen sequenced in a study of T cells in Graves' hyperthyroidism and ophthalmopathy. Regions amplified from RNA transcripts were the TCR beta CDR3 regions. The HTBI primer set served for first-round RT-PCR of the TCR CDR3. From the multiplex PCR reads, TCRdb called clonotypes with MiXCR, one entry per CDR3 protein. The table records hundreds of thousands of distinct CDR3 sequences, 15% to 18% of them present only once. The sequenced material came from blood. Receptor source: a woman aged 18-29 years with Graves' hyperthyroidism.

This clonotype has at least ten counts. The J gene is TRBJ2-6, the V gene TRBV12-3 or TRBV12-4; the D gene is possibly TRBD1 (6 bases). The CDR3 is 18 residues long. V shed 3 bases and J shed 2 bases, with 17 bases lying between them. In DNA, the CDR3 is TGTGCCAGCAGTTTTGAAACGATTGGGGGCGCTGGGGCCAACGTCCTGACTTTC. It yields the protein CASSFETIGGAGANVLTF.

The sample holds a few counts of this clonotype. The chain combines TRBV6-2 or TRBV6-3 with TRBJ1-1; possible D gene TRBD1, 6 bases. Germline CDR1 and CDR2: MNHEY and SVGEGT. V was clipped by 0 bases and J by 4 bases, with 15 bases between them. CDR3 size: 16 residues. CDR3 sequence (DNA): TGTGCCAGCAGTTACTCGACTCCGGGGGCAGCCACTGAAGCTTTCTTT. Amino acid sequence: CASSYSTPGAATEAFF.

This clonotype has a handful of counts. The V gene is TRBV7-9, the J gene TRBJ1-3; 9 bases map to TRBD1. Germline V gene sequence: CDR1 SEHNR, CDR2 FQNEAQ (reference sequence). V was clipped by 5 bases and J by 0 bases; unmatched bases: 5. The CDR3 runs 16 residues. The CDR3 loop is CASSPPGQGSGNTIYF. The CDR3 nucleotides read TGTGCCAGCAGCCCACCGGGACAGGGCTCTGGAAACACCATATATTTT.

This clonotype came up many times. The J gene is TRBJ2-3, the V gene TRBV27; unclear D gene. The CDR3 loop spans 15 amino acids. From germline, CDR1 is MNHEY and CDR2 SMNVEV (reference sequence). V gave up 8 bases and J gave up 0 bases, with 15 bases separating them. CDR3 sequence: CASRKNGASTDTQYF. Here the CDR3 DNA reads TGTGCCAGCCGTAAGAACGGAGCTAGCACAGATACGCAGTATTTT.

The V call is TRBV7-2, the J call TRBJ2-5; possibly TRBD2 for D (7 bases). This CDR3 has 15 residues. Per the germline V gene, CDR1 is SGHTA and CDR2 is FQGNSA. V was pared by 5 bases and J by 4 bases, with 17 bases between. The CDR3 nucleotides read TGTGCCAGCAGCCAGGTGGGGGGGCCGGTAGAGACCCAGTACTTC. Translated: CASSQVGGPVETQYF.

This clonotype was recorded at least ten times. The chain's CDR3 is CATSDDRTVSEAFF. Here the CDR3 DNA reads TGTGCCACCAGTGACGACAGGACAGTTTCTGAAGCTTTCTTT. This chain links TRBV24-1 with TRBJ1-1; perhaps TRBD1 as D (6 bases). CDR3 size: 14 residues. V lost 4 bases to trimming and J lost 6 bases, with 14 bases between them. Germline V lookup: CDR1 KGHDR, CDR2 SFDVKD.

About this clonotype itself: A read error may account for a junction end that differs from germline. V gene TRBV3-1 combines with J gene TRBJ1-1, with a weak D call TRBD1 (5 bases). CDR1 and CDR2 (germline): LGHDT, YNNKEL (reference sequence). This CDR3 contains 13 residues. The CDR3 sequence: CVSSQGGNTEAFF. CDR3 nucleotide sequence: TGTGTCAGCAGCCAGGGTGGGAACACTGAAGCTTTCTTT. Filled out from reference TRBV3-1 and TRBJ1-1, the complete variable domain reads DTAVSQTPKYLVTQMGNDKSIKCEQNLGHDTMYWYKQDSKKFLKIMFSYNNKELIINETVPNRFSPKSPDKAHLNLHINSLELGDSAVYFCVSSQGGNTEAFFGQGTRLTVV.

The chain is built from TRBV3-1 and TRBJ2-1, with 11 bases identical to TRBD2. Trimming took 1 base from V and 8 from J; bases not matched to a gene: 10. The CDR3 totals 17 residues. Germline-derived CDR1 and CDR2 are LGHDT and YNNKEL (reference sequence). The CDR3 sequence is CASSQGLLAGVSHEQFF. CDR3 DNA sequence: TGTGCCAGCAGCCAAGGACTACTAGCGGGAGTGTCCCATGAGCAGTTCTTC.

This clonotype has ten or more counts. The rearrangement joins TRBV6-2 or TRBV6-3 to TRBJ1-1; D is unclear. CDR3 size: 14 residues. Germline values: CDR1 MNHEY, CDR2 SVGEGT. Trimming stripped 6 bases from V and 1 base from J, with 12 bases between. This chain's CDR3 is CASSPPGPNTEAFF. The CDR3 nucleotides read TGTGCCAGCAGCCCTCCCGGACCGAACACTGAAGCTTTCTTT.

In this sample, this clonotype turned up many times. The chain recombines TRBV12-3 or TRBV12-4 with TRBJ2-1, with TRBD2 matching 9 bases. This CDR3 is 15 amino acids long. After removal of 3 bases from V and 7 bases from J, the junction contained 7 bases not matched to a gene. The CDR3 protein is CASSFVAGGQNEQFF. CDR3 sequence (DNA): TGTGCCAGCAGTTTTGTGGCGGGGGGGCAAAATGAGCAGTTCTTC.

This clonotype was seen only a few times. The chain carries TRBV7-2 and TRBJ2-5; TRBD2 matches 7 bases. CDR1 and CDR2 (germline): SGHTA, FQGNSA. The CDR3 has 17 amino acids. Germline trimming cut 1 base from V and 5 bases from J; bases unmatched to any gene: 13. The CDR3 is CASSLVGRGREKETQYF. The CDR3, as DNA: TGTGCCAGCAGCTTAGTGGGGAGGGGACGTGAAAAGGAGACCCAGTACTTC.

This clonotype was picked up a small number of times. The chain couples TRBV6-1 to TRBJ1-2; the D is unclear. This CDR3 spans 13 amino acids. The V gene's germline CDR1 is MNHNS and CDR2 SASEGT. Deletions cut 6 bases from V and 3 bases from J, with 11 bases between. The CDR3 reads CASRRVDDYGYTF. The CDR3 coding sequence is TGTGCCAGCAGACGCGTTGATGACTATGGCTACACCTTC.

This clonotype was found many times. The CDR3 loop reads CSANPIGGQRRTEAFF. CDR3 coding DNA: TGCAGTGCTAACCCCATTGGGGGGCAGCGGAGGACTGAAGCTTTCTTT. The genes are TRBV20-1 and TRBJ1-1; D possibly corresponds to TRBD1 (6 bases). This CDR3 is built from 16 residues. V was cut by 4 bases and J by 5 bases, with 23 bases left in between. Germline loops: CDR1 DFQATT, CDR2 SNEGSKA (reference sequence).

A few counts support this clonotype. The V gene is TRBV5-5, the J gene TRBJ2-4, with a weak D call TRBD2 (10 bases). V was pared by 4 bases and J by 1 base, with 18 bases between. The CDR3 has 17 residues. Looked up from germline, CDR1 is SGHKS and CDR2 is YYEKEE (reference sequence). CDR3 bases: TGTGCCAGCAGCCTGGACAGGGGACTAGCGGCCAAAAACATTCAGTACTTC. Encoded protein: CASSLDRGLAAKNIQYF.

This clonotype was picked up many times. The chain combines TRBV28 with TRBJ1-1; possibly TRBD1 for D (5 bases). Trimming left V 3 bases short and J 0 bases short, with 14 bases between. Germline values: CDR1 MDHEN, CDR2 SYDVKM. This CDR3 spans 16 amino acids. The CDR3 sequence: CASSFGGGFVNTEAFF. The CDR3 DNA follows: TGTGCCAGCAGTTTTGGCGGGGGTTTTGTGAACACTGAAGCTTTCTTT.

This clonotype has at least ten counts. The chain recombines TRBV6-1 with TRBJ1-1, with D tentatively TRBD1 (6 bases). The CDR3 length is 13 residues. V was pared by 6 bases and J by 5 bases, with 13 bases between. The germline V gene has CDR1 MNHNS and CDR2 SASEGT. CDR3: CASRRTERTEAFF. For the CDR3, the DNA is TGTGCCAGCAGGCGGACAGAAAGGACTGAAGCTTTCTTT.

This clonotype occurred many times. This chain joins TRBV19 and TRBJ1-1; the D gene is possibly TRBD1 (5 bases). V was pared by 5 bases and J by 2 bases, with 24 bases between. The CDR3 consists of 18 residues. Germline lookup yields CDR1 LNHDA and CDR2 SQIVND (reference sequence). Here the CDR3 reads CASSPRFGVGEGNTEAFF. The CDR3 DNA reads as TGTGCCAGTAGTCCCCGTTTTGGGGTAGGGGAAGGTAACACTGAAGCTTTCTTT.